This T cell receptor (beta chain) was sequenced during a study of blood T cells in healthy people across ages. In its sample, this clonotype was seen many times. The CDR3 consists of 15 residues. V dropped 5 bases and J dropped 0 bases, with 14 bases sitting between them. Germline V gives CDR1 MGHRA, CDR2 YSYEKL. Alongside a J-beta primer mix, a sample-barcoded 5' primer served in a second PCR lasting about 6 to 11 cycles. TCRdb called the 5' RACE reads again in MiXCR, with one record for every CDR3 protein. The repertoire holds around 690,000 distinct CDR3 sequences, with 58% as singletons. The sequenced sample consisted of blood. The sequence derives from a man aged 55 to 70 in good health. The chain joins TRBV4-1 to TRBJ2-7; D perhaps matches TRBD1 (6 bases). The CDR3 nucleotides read TGCGCCAGCAGCTATGGGACAACGAGCTCCTACGAGCAGTACTTC. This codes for CASSYGTTSSYEQYF.